This T cell receptor beta chain emerged from a study of cytomegalovirus exposure and HLA in healthy donors. Across the study: From HLA-typed donors, an early data release held tens of millions of unique TCRs. Whole-study results and caveats: Analysis was carried out at a later point, and it linked a missense DCLRE1C variant to TCR beta V- and J-gene trimming. Data from an earlier analysis indicated that most TCR beta V segments were productive either about 87% or about 30% of the time. The CMV antigen specificity of a few CMV-associated chains was confirmed through in vitro analysis.

V trimming: 4 bases; J trimming: 5 bases; junction bases outside the gene matches: 4. This CDR3 spans 14 amino acids. Germline V gives CDR1 ENHRY, CDR2 SYGVKD. PCR used 60 Vbeta primers and 13 Jbeta primers. The repertoire was sequenced with immunoSEQ multiplex PCR; TCRdb's copy has only in-frame clones and lacks some. The sample has roughly 200,000 clones, about 82% seen once. Concerning this clone: The target antigen is unknown.

The chain has TRBV10-3 and TRBJ1-5, with TRBD1 identical over 8 bases. The sequence derives from a man under 40 in good health and CMV-seronegative. The sequencing sample was made of PBMCs. The CDR3 sequence: CAISAGQDYQPQHF. Written as DNA, the CDR3 is TGTGCCATCAGTGCGGGACAGGATTATCAGCCCCAGCATTTT.